This TCR beta chain was captured in a study of blood T cell repertoires in COVID-19. Study information: PBMCs, B-cell-depleted T cells, or T cells provided the cDNA or gDNA that made up the material.

Authors' analysis steps: Amplifying reference gene primers gave estimates of nucleated cell counts. Clones were sequenced by immunoSEQ multiplex PCR, and TCRdb holds only the in-frame ones, with some missing. V, J and clone size derive from that table, while D and trimming were established from the DNA sequence. The data show about 200,000 clones, around 80% seen once. Germline-derived CDR1 and CDR2 are MRHNA and SNTAGT. The CDR3 is 14 amino acids. After removal of 6 bases from V and 6 bases from J, the junction contained 3 bases not matched to a gene. This TCR derives from a middle-aged man with acute or convalescent COVID-19. Source material: peripheral blood. This rearrangement joins TRBV6-4 to TRBJ2-2, with 11 bases matching TRBD2. This chain's CDR3 is CASRLAGDSGELFF. CDR3 DNA sequence: TGTGCCAGCAGACTAGCGGGGGATTCCGGGGAGCTGTTTTTT.